The 2 T cell receptor beta chains listed next were all sequenced from one sample in a study of T cell clonality in common variable immunodeficiency. Here immunoSEQ multiplex PCR was the method, and the copy in TCRdb shows in-frame clones only, minus some. The sample has over 55,000 clones, none seen only once; the top ten hold more than 1.5%. The sample comprised peripheral blood mononuclear cells. Source of these receptors: a person aged 18 to 75 in good health.

This clone was recorded many times. With the read ending 3 residues before the CDR3 end, the germline J gene is used to fill in that end. The chain has TRBV5-4 and TRBJ1-1, with D perhaps TRBD1 (5 bases). The CDR3 runs 14 residues. V was cut by 0 bases and J by 4 bases, with 10 bases left in between. Germline loops: CDR1 SGHNT, CDR2 YYREEE (reference sequence). CDR3: CASSLATTATEAFF. The DNA read from the CDR3 is TGTGCCAGCAGCTTGGCCACGACAGCCACTGAA.

This clone has ten or more counts. The read finishes 3 residues shy of the CDR3 end, and the germline J gene is used to complete it. This rearrangement joins TRBV7-9 to TRBJ1-2, with a possible D match to TRBD1 (5 bases). Between the trimmed V and J ends, which lost 6 bases and 5 bases, there was a span of 7 bases. Germline-derived CDR1 and CDR2 are SEHNR and FQNEAQ (reference sequence). This CDR3 has 11 residues. The CDR3 sequence: CASRAGYGYTF. Partial CDR3 DNA: TGTGCCAGCAGGGCAGGGTATGGC.